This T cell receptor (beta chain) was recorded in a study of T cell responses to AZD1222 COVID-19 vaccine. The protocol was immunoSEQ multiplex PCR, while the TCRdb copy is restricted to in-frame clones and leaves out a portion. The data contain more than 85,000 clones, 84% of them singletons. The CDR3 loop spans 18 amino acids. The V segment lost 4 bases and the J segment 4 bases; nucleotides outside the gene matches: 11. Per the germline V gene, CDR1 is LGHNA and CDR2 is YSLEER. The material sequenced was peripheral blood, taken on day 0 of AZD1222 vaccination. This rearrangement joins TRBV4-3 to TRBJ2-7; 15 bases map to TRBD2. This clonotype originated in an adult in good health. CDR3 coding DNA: TGCGCCAGCAGCCGGGGACTAGCGGGAGGAGGCCTCCCTTACGAGCAGTACTTC. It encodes CASSRGLAGGGLPYEQYF.